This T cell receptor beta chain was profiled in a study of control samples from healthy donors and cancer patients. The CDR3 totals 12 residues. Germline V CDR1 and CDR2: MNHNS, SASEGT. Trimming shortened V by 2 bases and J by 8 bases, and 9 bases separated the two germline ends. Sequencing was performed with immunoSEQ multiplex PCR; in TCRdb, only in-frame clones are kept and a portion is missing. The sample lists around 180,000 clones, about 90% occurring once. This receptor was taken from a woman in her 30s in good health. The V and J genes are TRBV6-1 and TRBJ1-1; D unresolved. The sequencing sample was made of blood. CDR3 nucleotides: TGTGCCAGCAGTGAAATGGTGTTAGAAGCTTTCTTT. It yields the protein CASSEMVLEAFF.